This T cell receptor beta chain was identified in a study of blood T cell repertoires in COVID-19. Study details: Samples representing acute and convalescent COVID-19 were sourced from the United States, Italy and Spain. PBMCs, B-cell-depleted T cells, or T cells were the source of the cDNA or gDNA that made up the material.

As processed by the authors: Scientists estimated how many nucleated cells there were by amplifying reference gene primers. This table comes from immunoSEQ multiplex PCR, and its TCRdb copy is limited to in-frame clones, with some not included. V and J calls and clone size are those listed in that table; D and trimming were worked out from the DNA. The sample holds around 52,000 clones; around 82% are singletons and the top ten take more than 8%. Sequenced input: peripheral blood. This clonotype was obtained from a woman older than 75 with acute or convalescent COVID-19.

This CDR3 reads CASSMDRTNQPQHF. CDR3 bases: TGCGCCAGCAGCATGGACAGGACCAATCAGCCCCAGCATTTT. The rearrangement joins TRBV10-2 to TRBJ1-5; 7 nucleotides agree with TRBD1. The V gene end was trimmed by 6 bases and the J gene end by 3 bases; junction bases not matched to a gene: 5. This CDR3 is 14 amino acids long. CDR1 is WSHSY and CDR2 is SAAADI in the germline V gene.